The source of this TCR beta chain is a study of Ad26.COV2.S vaccination and SARS-CoV-2 variants. Treatment given: some 20 received Ad26.COV2.S at low or high dose, single or two shots; about 5 received placebo; per-sample allocation not given. Samples came from day 63 after the first vaccine or placebo injection. This adult donor, from Boston, was 18-55 years old. This clone has only one observation. Using immunoSEQ multiplex PCR, the repertoire was profiled, and TCRdb retains in-frame clones only, with some absent. Of hundreds of thousands of clones in the sample, about 86% are singletons; the top ten hold around a tenth. The V gene lost 1 base and the J gene lost 1 base, with 14 bases spanning the gap. CDR1 and CDR2 (germline): MGHRA, YSYEKL. The CDR3 is 16 amino acids.

The sequences come from peripheral blood, collected in a trial of Ad26.COV2.S vaccine versus placebo. The chain couples TRBV4-1 to TRBJ2-7, with unresolved D. The receptor comes from a person between 18 and 65 years old who received the Ad26.COV2.S COVID-19 vaccine or a placebo. The CDR3 sequence is CASSQVGRSPSYEQYF. The DNA of the CDR3 is TGCGCCAGCAGCCAAGTAGGCAGGAGCCCATCCTACGAGCAGTACTTC.